This T cell receptor beta chain comes out of a study of OX40 agonist ivuxolimab in advanced cancers. For the study at large: Dose-escalation patients suffered from hepatocellular carcinoma, melanoma, renal cell or head and neck cancer.

V was pared by 7 bases and J by 0 bases, with 8 bases of the junction left unmatched. Germline CDR1 reads MNHNY; CDR2 reads SVGAGI (reference sequence). The CDR3 is 16 residues long. Repertoires were generated with immunoSEQ multiplex PCR, while TCRdb's copy carries only in-frame clones and drops some. This table has some 98,000 clones, roughly nine tenths appearing once. Comments on this clone: Antigen: not known.

Findings and limits, study-wide: Doses of 0.1 to 3.0 mg/kg were accompanied by clonal expansion of CD4+ and CD8+ blood T cells by week 6. On average, CD8+ T cells had more expanded clones than CD4+.

Sequenced material: CD4+ or CD8+ T cells sorted from blood, taken in a trial of the OX40 agonist ivuxolimab. The TCR was taken from an adult with an advanced solid tumor such as melanoma, head and neck, liver or kidney cancer. This chain uses TRBV6-6 with TRBJ2-2, with 7 bases matching TRBD1. CDR3 sequence (DNA): TGTGCCAGCACCAGAGGACAGGTGACGAACACCGGGGAGCTGTTTTTT. Its translation is CASTRGQVTNTGELFF.